The 28 T cell receptor beta chains below all came from one sample that was sequenced in a study of Graves' ophthalmopathy and Graves' hyperthyroidism. Amplification of the TCR beta CDR3 regions used RNA transcripts (as template). Scientists carried out first-round RT-PCR using HTBI primers and then a second-round multiplex PCR. TCRdb independently ran MiXCR on the multiplex PCR reads; one entry per CDR3 protein. The table has about 550,000 distinct CDR3 sequences, under 40% seen once. The source material was peripheral blood or thyroid tissue (not recorded which). These receptors all stem from an adult man with Graves' hyperthyroidism.

This clonotype was seen ten or more times. This chain connects TRBV7-9 to TRBJ1-1, with D maybe TRBD1 (6 bases). Germline assignment: CDR1 SEHNR and CDR2 FQNEAQ (reference sequence). Trimming stripped 11 bases from V and 2 bases from J, with 15 bases between. The CDR3 extends over 13 amino acids. CDR3 in amino acids: CADGEDRNTEAFF. The CDR3 nucleotides read TGTGCCGATGGCGAGGACAGAAACACTGAAGCTTTCTTT.

This clonotype has a count of ten or more. The V gene is TRBV2, the J gene TRBJ1-2; 9 positions match TRBD1. Germline-derived CDR1 and CDR2 are SNHLY and FYNNEI. The trim removed 6 bases at V and 2 bases at J, leaving 4 bases unmatched. This CDR3 is 14 amino acids long. CDR3 DNA: TGTGCCAGCAGGGGGGACAGGGCCAACTATGGCTACACCTTC. Protein: CASRGDRANYGYTF.

For this clonotype: The junction differs from germline at one of its ends, possibly a read error. V and J are TRBV7-2 and TRBJ2-7; weak D call: TRBD2 (6 bases). The CDR3 contains 17 residues. Germline V gene lookup returns CDR1 SGHTA and CDR2 FQGNSA. CDR3 residues: CASSQDSRRRVYYEQYF. The CDR3 DNA reads as TGCGCCAGCAGCCAAGATTCAAGGAGGAGGGTCTACTACGAGCAGTACTTC.

This clonotype appeared once. V and J are TRBV15 and TRBJ1-5, with 9 bases that match TRBD1. The CDR3 totals 16 residues. With V trimmed by 2 bases and J by 7 bases, 9 bases remained unmatched. Looked up from germline, CDR1 is LNHNV and CDR2 is YYDKDF (reference sequence). CDR3 sequence (DNA): TGTGCCACCAGCAGACGACCGGGACAGGGTTGGCAGCCCCAGCATTTT. Protein product: CATSRRPGQGWQPQHF.

This clonotype was detected many times. The J gene is TRBJ2-7, the V gene TRBV7-9; D call uncertain. The CDR3 consists of 13 residues. CDR1 is SEHNR, CDR2 FQNEAQ, per germline (reference sequence). The V gene lost 1 base and the J gene lost 3 bases, with 7 bases spanning the gap. The chain's CDR3 is CASSLVSRYEQYF. CDR3 bases: TGTGCCAGCAGCTTAGTGTCCCGCTACGAGCAGTACTTC. The full variable domain, its missing parts supplied by reference TRBV7-9 and TRBJ2-7, is DTGVSQNPRHKITKRGQNVTFRCDPISEHNRLYWYRQTLGQGPEFLTYFQNEAQLEKSRLLSDRFSAERPKGSFSTLEIQRTEQGDSAMYLCASSLVSRYEQYFGPGTRLTVT.

This clonotype was detected a few times. V usage is TRBV7-9 and J usage is TRBJ2-3; D ambiguous. Trimming cost V 8 bases and J 2 bases, with 8 bases left between them. The CDR3 is 12 amino acids. Germline CDR1 and CDR2: SEHNR and FQNEAQ (reference sequence). CDR3 coding DNA: TGTGCCAGCGTAAGATACACAGATACGCAGTATTTT. This encodes CASVRYTDTQYF. Looking up the rest from reference TRBV7-9 and TRBJ2-3 gives the full variable domain: DTGVSQNPRHKITKRGQNVTFRCDPISEHNRLYWYRQTLGQGPEFLTYFQNEAQLEKSRLLSDRFSAERPKGSFSTLEIQRTEQGDSAMYLCASVRYTDTQYFGPGTRLTVL.

This sequence joins TRBV7-9 and TRBJ2-3; the D gene is possibly TRBD2 (6 bases). Trimming shortened V by 3 bases and J by 0 bases, and 13 bases separated the two germline ends. Per germline, CDR1 SEHNR and CDR2 FQNEAQ (reference sequence). The CDR3 covers 16 residues. CDR3: CASSLAVSGSTDTQYF. The DNA for the CDR3 is TGTGCCAGCAGCTTGGCCGTTAGCGGAAGCACAGATACGCAGTATTTT.

This clonotype was detected ten times or more. The chain is built from TRBV15 and TRBJ2-5; 8 positions agree with TRBD2. The J segment lost 5 bases and the V segment lost 1 base, leaving 9 bases of the junction unmatched. The CDR3 totals 16 residues. Germline V gives CDR1 LNHNV, CDR2 YYDKDF (reference sequence). As DNA, the CDR3 is TGTGCCACCAGCAGAGTACGGGAGGGAGCACGGGAGACCCAGTACTTC. This translates into CATSRVREGARETQYF.

The chain employs TRBV20-1 and TRBJ1-1; D is possibly TRBD1 (5 bases). CDR3 size: 14 residues. Germline-derived CDR1 and CDR2 are DFQATT and SNEGSKA (reference sequence). V was clipped by 3 bases and J by 1 base, with 12 bases between them. The CDR3 DNA reads TGCAGTGCTAGGGGGACTAGCGGGAACACTGAAGCTTTCTTT. This encodes CSARGTSGNTEAFF.

This clonotype was picked up many times. V is TRBV9 and J is TRBJ1-6; 12 bases map to TRBD1. Germline lookup yields CDR1 SGDLS and CDR2 YYNGEE. There are 16 residues in the CDR3. V was clipped by 2 bases and J by 10 bases; unmatched bases: 7. This chain's CDR3 is CASSVGTGGKGSPLHF. DNA for the CDR3: TGTGCCAGCAGCGTCGGGACAGGGGGCAAGGGATCACCCCTCCACTTT.

This sequence joins TRBV20-1 and TRBJ1-6, with 9 bases aligning to TRBD1. This CDR3 comprises 15 residues. CDR1 and CDR2 from the germline V gene are DFQATT and SNEGSKA (reference sequence). V lost 0 bases to trimming and J lost 10 bases; unmatched junction nucleotides: 7. Written as DNA, the CDR3 is TGCAGTGCTAGAGACCGGGACAGGGTAACGTCACCCCTCCACTTT. Its translation is CSARDRDRVTSPLHF.

Points on this clonotype: At one end, the junction sequence differs from germline, possibly due to a read error. The V call is TRBV24-1, the J call TRBJ2-3, with D tentatively TRBD1 or TRBD2 (5 bases each). Per germline, CDR1 KGHDR and CDR2 SFDVKD. The length of the CDR3 is 14 residues. CDR3 region: CATSDGGPTDAQYF. CDR3 in DNA: TGTGCCACCAGTGATGGGGGACCCACAGATGCGCAGTATTTT.

Of note for this clonotype: The DNA is omitted, as the CDR3 cannot be located on it reliably, and the CDR3 follows TCRdb's listing. The chain uses TRBV12-3 or TRBV12-4 and TRBJ1-4. The CDR3 has 12 amino acids, counting both end residues. The CDR3 is CASSWGPGSLLF.

Ten or more counts support this clonotype. V and J are TRBV7-9 and TRBJ2-5; D assignment may be TRBD1 or TRBD2 (5 bases each). There are 17 residues in the CDR3. CDR1 SEHNR and CDR2 FQNEAQ come from the germline V gene (reference sequence). V was clipped by 0 bases and J by 1 base, with 15 bases between them. DNA for the CDR3: TGTGCCAGCAGCTTAGCGAGTAGTCGGGGCCCCCAAGAGACCCAGTACTTC. Residues: CASSLASSRGPQETQYF. Full variable domain (outside the CDR3, taken from reference TRBV7-9 and TRBJ2-5): DTGVSQNPRHKITKRGQNVTFRCDPISEHNRLYWYRQTLGQGPEFLTYFQNEAQLEKSRLLSDRFSAERPKGSFSTLEIQRTEQGDSAMYLCASSLASSRGPQETQYFGPGTRLLVL.

This clonotype was counted ten times or more. This rearrangement joins TRBV12-3 or TRBV12-4 to TRBJ1-3; D is ambiguous. CDR3 length: 15 amino acids. Trimming left V 6 bases short and J 4 bases short, with 16 bases between. CDR3 protein: CASSRRRQLGNTIYF. CDR3 coding DNA: TGTGCCAGCAGCCGCCGCCGACAACTAGGAAACACCATATATTTT.

The J gene is TRBJ2-3, the V gene TRBV20-1; possible D gene TRBD1, 6 bases. With 3 bases removed from V and 1 base from J, the gap between germline ends came to 8 bases. This CDR3 spans 13 amino acids. CDR1 and CDR2 from the germline V gene are DFQATT and SNEGSKA (reference sequence). This CDR3 is CSASYRGTDTQYF. CDR3 bases: TGCAGTGCTAGCTACAGGGGCACAGATACGCAGTATTTT.

The chain combines TRBV9 with TRBJ1-6; TRBD1 matches at 8 bases. CDR3 length: 15 amino acids. V trimming: 2 bases; J trimming: 7 bases; junction bases outside the gene matches: 5. Per the germline V gene, CDR1 is SGDLS and CDR2 is YYNGEE. The CDR3 sequence is CASSVNRGANSPLHF. In DNA, the CDR3 is TGTGCCAGCAGCGTCAACAGGGGGGCCAATTCACCCCTCCACTTT.

The rearrangement links TRBV10-3 to TRBJ1-1, with D possibly matching TRBD1 (6 bases). V was pared by 5 bases and J by 2 bases, with 9 bases between. The CDR3 has 13 amino acids. The germline V gene has CDR1 ENHRY and CDR2 SYGVKD. The CDR3 coding sequence is TGTGCCATCAGTTGGACAGCAAACACTGAAGCTTTCTTT. This codes for CAISWTANTEAFF.

The genes are TRBV29-1 and TRBJ2-7; D is perhaps TRBD2 (6 bases). CDR3 length equals 17 residues. V was shortened by 1 base and J by 7 bases, with 26 bases between the two germline ends. Germline CDR1 reads SQVTM; CDR2 reads ANQGSEA. The CDR3 nucleotides read TGCAGCGTTGAAGCAGGAGGGACGATTCTCTCCTACAATGAGCAGTACTTC. Translated, it gives CSVEAGGTILSYNEQYF.

As DNA, the CDR3 is TGTGCCAGCAGCTTATCTAGTGACCAGACCCAGTACTTC. Translation gives CASSLSSDQTQYF. This chain joins TRBV7-2 and TRBJ2-7; D gene ambiguous. TRBJ2-5 matches the DNA end more closely, so the J call is doubtful. This CDR3 is 13 amino acids long. The germline gives CDR1 SGHTA, CDR2 FQGNSA.

This clonotype was counted at least ten times. The chain recombines TRBV3-1 with TRBJ1-2; D is unclear. Germline assignment: CDR1 LGHDT and CDR2 YNNKEL (reference sequence). CDR3 size: 12 residues. V was clipped by 2 bases and J by 8 bases, with 9 bases between them. CDR3 sequence: CASSQYRSGYTF. The CDR3 coding sequence is TGTGCCAGCAGCCAATATCGGTCGGGCTACACCTTC.

Concerning this clonotype itself: Being one base from a much bigger clone, this may be a read error. J is TRBJ1-5 and V is TRBV15, with 8 bases matching TRBD1. CDR1 is LNHNV, CDR2 YYDKDF, per germline (reference sequence). This CDR3 is built from 14 residues. The CDR3 nucleotides are TGTGCCACCAGCCTACAGGGGGGGCATCAGCTCCAGCATTTT. This sequence encodes CATSLQGGHQLQHF.

As regards this clonotype: This clone may be a read error of a much larger clone one base away. CDR3 DNA sequence: TGCGCCAGCAAGGAAAGCGGGATTGGTGGAGAGACCCAGTACTTC. Protein sequence: CASKESGIGGETQYF. The chain has TRBV5-1 and TRBJ2-5; TRBD2 matches 7 bases. The germline V gene encodes CDR1 SGHRS and CDR2 YFSETQ. This CDR3 contains 15 residues. V shed 6 bases, J shed 4 bases, and the junction held 12 bases outside the gene matches.

This clonotype was seen a handful of times. The V call is TRBV27, the J call TRBJ2-5; D not certain. The CDR3 spans 12 residues. Trimming pared 6 bases from V and 4 bases from J, leaving 9 bases between. Germline CDR1 and CDR2: MNHEY and SMNVEV (reference sequence). The CDR3 bases are TGTGCCAGCAGGACCCAAGGAGAGACCCAGTACTTC. This translates into CASRTQGETQYF.

This clonotype was seen at least ten times. The junction differs from germline at one of its ends, possibly a read error. This sequence joins TRBV7-9 and TRBJ2-7; 10 bases match TRBD1. CDR3 size: 13 residues. Germline CDR1 reads SEHNR; CDR2 reads FQNEAQ (reference sequence). The CDR3 loop reads CASSSGQGGEQYF. The CDR3 bases are TGCGCCAGCAGCTCTGGACAGGGGGGCGAGCAGTACTTC.

This chain connects TRBV29-1 to TRBJ2-5; weak D call: TRBD1 (5 bases). V gave up 8 bases and J gave up 5 bases, with 21 bases separating them. The germline gives CDR1 SQVTM, CDR2 ANQGSEA. There are 14 residues in the CDR3. CDR3 sequence: CSQQVTQGRETQYF. The CDR3 DNA is TGCAGCCAACAAGTCACCCAGGGTCGGGAGACCCAGTACTTC.

The chain is built from TRBV5-1 and TRBJ2-3, with a tentative D call TRBD2 (5 bases). The CDR3 runs 15 residues. CDR1 is SGHRS, CDR2 YFSETQ, per germline. Trimming took off 0 bases at V and 0 bases at J, with 8 bases between the two ends. CDR3 nucleotides: TGCGCCAGCAGCTTGGCCGGGGTTAGCACAGATACGCAGTATTTT. Its translation is CASSLAGVSTDTQYF.

The chain recombines TRBV11-2 with TRBJ2-3; 11 nucleotides agree with TRBD2. Trimming took 4 bases from V and 4 from J; bases not matched to a gene: 7. The CDR3 extends over 16 amino acids. Germline V gives CDR1 SGHAT, CDR2 FQNNGV. In DNA form, the CDR3 reads TGTGCCAGCAGCTCGACTAGCGGGGTATTATCAGATACGCAGTATTTT. This gives the protein CASSSTSGVLSDTQYF.